This TCR beta chain derives from a study of neurological immune-mediated disorders. Using its own MiXCR run on the 5' RACE reads, TCRdb lists one record per CDR3 protein. The sample shows about 39,000 distinct CDR3 sequences, 7.2% of them seen only once. This clonotype was seen at least ten times. Sequencing used CD4+ T cells from blood. This sequence was found in a man aged 50-60 years in good health.

The CDR3 DNA reads TGTGCCAGTAGAAGACGGTCGAACACTGAAGCTTTCTTT. Encoded protein: CASRRRSNTEAFF. The chain joins TRBV19 to TRBJ1-1; D is unclear. Germline CDR1 and CDR2: LNHDA and SQIVND (reference sequence). Trimming removed 6 bases from V and 1 base from J, with 9 bases in between. The length of the CDR3 is 13 residues.